Listed below are T cell receptor beta chains from one sample, sequenced in a study of siplizumab effects on memory and regulatory T cells. Profiling relied on immunoSEQ multiplex PCR, and the TCRdb table lists in-frame clones only, not all of them. The repertoire holds 50,000 to 75,000 clones, with 90% to 97% as singletons. The specimen sequenced was naive CD8+ T cells sorted from blood. The receptors originated from a human donor in good health. CDR3s include the opening cysteine and the closing phenylalanine or tryptophan. A D gene is named only where the DNA matches it firmly. Only part of the rows carry a size: once, few, many, or a class if the clone is expanded.

v_gene,j_gene,d_gene,abundance,CDR3nt,CDR3aa
TRBV11-2,TRBJ2-7,.,.,TGTGCCAGCAGCTTAGCTCCTCAAGCCTACGAGCAGTACTTC,CASSLAPQAYEQYF
TRBV9,TRBJ2-1,TRBD2,.,TGTGCCAGCAGCGTTGGCGGGGGCTCCTACAATGAGCAGTTCTTC,CASSVGGGSYNEQFF
TRBV6-4,TRBJ2-7,TRBD1,.,TGTGCCAGCAGTGATACCGGGACAGGGGGGGTCGACGAGCAGTACTTC,CASSDTGTGGVDEQYF
TRBV19,TRBJ2-5,.,.,TGTGCCAGTAGTATGGGTGGGGGCCTCCAAGAGACCCAGTACTTC,CASSMGGGLQETQYF
TRBV19,TRBJ2-7,.,.,TGTGCCAGTAGTATCTTTTCGGACACCCGCGGCGAGCAGTACTTC,CASSIFSDTRGEQYF
TRBV6-1,TRBJ2-3,.,.,TGTGCCAGCAGTGAATTAGACGGCCGGCCAGATACGCAGTATTTT,CASSELDGRPDTQYF
TRBV5-8,TRBJ2-7,TRBD1,.,TGTGCCAGCAGCTTGCCCCCGAGACAGGGGGCCTACGAGCAGTACTTC,CASSLPPRQGAYEQYF
TRBV19,TRBJ2-7,.,.,TGTGCCAGTACCTACGGGACGGATTCCTACGAGCAGTACTTC,CASTYGTDSYEQYF
TRBV2,TRBJ2-5,.,.,TGTGCCAGCAGTGAAGCTTTGGCTCGATACGGAAAGACCCAGTACTTC,CASSEALARYGKTQYF
TRBV28,TRBJ1-5,.,once,TGTGCCACCGACGAGGGGTTCAGTGGGTATAGCAATCAGCCCCAGCATTTT,CATDEGFSGYSNQPQHF
TRBV15,TRBJ1-2,TRBD1,.,TGTGCCACCAGCAGAGTGACAGGGTACGGCTACACCTTC,CATSRVTGYGYTF
TRBV27,TRBJ2-4,.,.,TGTGCCAGCAGTTTAGCCTCGTACAAAAACATTCAGTACTTC,CASSLASYKNIQYF
TRBV7-9,TRBJ2-6,.,.,TGTGCCAGCAGGGGGGGAGGCAGAGCCTCTGGGGCCAACGTCCTGACTTTC,CASRGGGRASGANVLTF
TRBV30,TRBJ2-1,.,.,TGTGCCTGGAAGTCTTTCGCTGAGCAGTTCTTC,CAWKSFAEQFF
TRBV2,TRBJ1-1,.,once,TGTGCCAGCAGTGAGGGGGGGGACAATCCACCGGAGGGAGCTTTCTTT,CASSEGGDNPPEGAFF
TRBV19,TRBJ2-2,.,.,TGTGCCAGTAGTATTTGGGACGGACGAGGGGAGCTGTTTTTT,CASSIWDGRGELFF
TRBV4-1,TRBJ2-3,.,.,TGCGCCAGCAGCCAAGAGGGCCGGGCTGGGGATACGCAGTATTTT,CASSQEGRAGDTQYF
TRBV27,TRBJ1-2,TRBD1,.,TGTGCCAGCACTTATTCGGGACAGGGGGGAAATTTAGATGGCTACACCTTC,CASTYSGQGGNLDGYTF
TRBV11-3,TRBJ2-5,.,.,TGTGCCAGCAGCTTAGCGACGGGGAGAGGAGAGACCCAGTACTTC,CASSLATGRGETQYF
TRBV9,TRBJ1-1,.,.,TGTGCCAGCAGCGGAGACTTGGAGCAAGGGGGCACTGAAGCTTTCTTT,CASSGDLEQGGTEAFF
TRBV5-1,TRBJ1-1,TRBD1,.,TGCGCCAGCGGACCCTCGGACAGGGCCGCGACTGAAGCTTTCTTT,CASGPSDRAATEAFF
TRBV7-8,TRBJ2-3,.,once,TGTGCCAGCACCCCCGGGCAGGGCACAGATACGCAGTATTTT,CASTPGQGTDTQYF
TRBV5-6,TRBJ1-4,TRBD1,.,TGTGCCAGCAGCTTGGGGACAGGGGGAAAACTGTTTTTT,CASSLGTGGKLFF
TRBV10-2,TRBJ2-7,.,.,TGCGCCAGCATTATGCCGGAGACCTACGAGCAGTACTTC,CASIMPETYEQYF
TRBV19,TRBJ1-1,TRBD1,.,TGTGCCAGTAGATGGGGACAGGGGGCGATTACTGAAGCTTTCTTT,CASRWGQGAITEAFF
TRBV9,TRBJ2-3,.,once,TGTGCCAGCAGCACCCTTTTGGGGGGGGCCGGCACAGATACGCAGTATTTT,CASSTLLGGAGTDTQYF
TRBV7-6,TRBJ2-1,.,.,TGTGCCAGCAGCTCATTAGCGAGCTACAATGAGCAGTTCTTC,CASSSLASYNEQFF
TRBV5-4,TRBJ2-3,.,.,TGTGCCAGCAGCTTGACGGCAGGGGAAATAGATACGCAGTATTTT,CASSLTAGEIDTQYF
TRBV4-3,TRBJ2-2,TRBD2,.,TGCGCCAGCAGCCAAGTGGGCCTAGCGGCGGGAACCGGGGAGCTGTTTTTT,CASSQVGLAAGTGELFF
TRBV19,TRBJ2-2,TRBD2,.,TGTGCCAGTAGTATCGGGAGCGGGGCCACCGGGGAGCTGTTTTTT,CASSIGSGATGELFF
TRBV7-9,TRBJ1-2,.,.,TGTGCCCAGGGGTCCCCTAACTATGGCTACACCTTC,CAQGSPNYGYTF
TRBV7-9,TRBJ2-7,TRBD2,.,TGTGCCAGCAGCTCCCCGGGGGGGGGCGAGCAGTACTTC,CASSSPGGGEQYF
TRBV9,TRBJ2-1,TRBD2,.,TGTGCCAGCAGCGTAGGTGGCGGGGGGGCCGACAATGAGCAGTTCTTC,CASSVGGGGADNEQFF
TRBV9,TRBJ2-3,.,.,TGTGCCAGCAGCCTAGAGATTGGCGGGACTAGCACAGATACGCAGTATTTT,CASSLEIGGTSTDTQYF
TRBV2,TRBJ1-6,.,few,TGTGCCAGCAGTCCCTCGGCTGCCCCCCTGTCACCCCTCCACTTT,CASSPSAAPLSPLHF
TRBV5-8,TRBJ2-3,.,.,TGTGCCAGCAGCGTCTCCTTTCCAGATACGCAGTATTTT,CASSVSFPDTQYF
TRBV2,TRBJ2-2,TRBD2,.,TGTGCCAGCAGTGTGACTAGCGGGGGGGGCAACACCGGGGAGCTGTTTTTT,CASSVTSGGGNTGELFF
TRBV9,TRBJ2-7,.,.,TGTGCCAGCAGCGTAGATCAGGCGGGGCACTCCTACGAGCAGTACTTC,CASSVDQAGHSYEQYF
TRBV6-5,TRBJ2-7,.,.,TGTGCCAGCAGCCCCCGGGACATAACCTACGAGCAGTACTTC,CASSPRDITYEQYF
TRBV2,TRBJ2-1,.,.,TGTGCCAGCAGTGAAGCTTTGCTAGTTGAGCAGTTCTTC,CASSEALLVEQFF
TRBV27,TRBJ1-1,.,.,TGTGCCAGCAGTCTCACGGCGACAGCCAACACTGAAGCTTTCTTT,CASSLTATANTEAFF
TRBV9,TRBJ2-3,.,.,TGTGCCAGCAGCGCCGGAGATACGCAGTATTTT,CASSAGDTQYF
TRBV6-5,TRBJ1-2,.,.,TGTGCCAGCAGTTACTCGCCGGGGGCTGGCTACACCTTC,CASSYSPGAGYTF
TRBV19,TRBJ2-7,TRBD1,once,TGTGCCAGTAGTATTATCGGACAGGGGGACGAGCAGTACTTC,CASSIIGQGDEQYF
TRBV10-3,TRBJ1-2,TRBD1,.,TGTGCCATCACTGCATCCGGGACAGCAAACTATGGCTACACCTTC,CAITASGTANYGYTF
TRBV27,TRBJ1-5,.,.,TGTGCCAGCAGTTTATCAACGGATCAGCCCCAGCATTTT,CASSLSTDQPQHF
TRBV5-4,TRBJ2-5,TRBD2,.,TGTGCCAGCAGCTCACTAGCGGGAGGGCAAGAGACCCAGTACTTC,CASSSLAGGQETQYF
TRBV29-1,TRBJ2-7,.,.,TGCAGCGCGGGATGGGCCTACGAGCAGTACTTC,CSAGWAYEQYF
TRBV7-6,TRBJ1-4,.,.,TGTGCCAGCAGCTTTAGCTCACGGGGGGTACGTGAAAAACTGTTTTTT,CASSFSSRGVREKLFF
TRBV28,TRBJ1-1,TRBD1,.,TGTGCCAGCAGTTTAGGACAGGGTACTGAAGCTTTCTTT,CASSLGQGTEAFF
TRBV28,TRBJ1-1,.,once,TGTGCCAGCAGTTTAGGGCTGAACACTGAAGCTTTCTTT,CASSLGLNTEAFF